This TCR beta chain comes out of a study of T cell responses to AZD1222 COVID-19 vaccine. Overall study: Second-dose timings of about 4 or about 12 weeks were pooled.

Germline V gene sequence: CDR1 KGHSH, CDR2 LQKENI. This CDR3 region has 14 residues. Losses at the gene ends were 6 bases for V and 8 bases for J; bases not matched to a gene: 5. Concerning this clone itself: What it recognizes is unknown.

The assay was immunoSEQ multiplex PCR, and TCRdb's table has in-frame clones only and misses some. The sample lists 120,000 or so clones, around nine tenths occurring once. General observations from the study: In a largely white British group with more females than males, clonal diversity was possibly underestimated. Scientists sampled the repertoires only once the peak T cell response had passed.

The receptor was derived from an adult in good health. Material: peripheral blood, obtained on day 0 of AZD1222 vaccination. This chain uses TRBV18 with TRBJ2-1; 12 nucleotides line up with TRBD1. DNA of the CDR3: TGTGCCAGCTCGGCGGGACAGGGGGCACATGAGCAGTTCTTC. Its protein is CASSAGQGAHEQFF.